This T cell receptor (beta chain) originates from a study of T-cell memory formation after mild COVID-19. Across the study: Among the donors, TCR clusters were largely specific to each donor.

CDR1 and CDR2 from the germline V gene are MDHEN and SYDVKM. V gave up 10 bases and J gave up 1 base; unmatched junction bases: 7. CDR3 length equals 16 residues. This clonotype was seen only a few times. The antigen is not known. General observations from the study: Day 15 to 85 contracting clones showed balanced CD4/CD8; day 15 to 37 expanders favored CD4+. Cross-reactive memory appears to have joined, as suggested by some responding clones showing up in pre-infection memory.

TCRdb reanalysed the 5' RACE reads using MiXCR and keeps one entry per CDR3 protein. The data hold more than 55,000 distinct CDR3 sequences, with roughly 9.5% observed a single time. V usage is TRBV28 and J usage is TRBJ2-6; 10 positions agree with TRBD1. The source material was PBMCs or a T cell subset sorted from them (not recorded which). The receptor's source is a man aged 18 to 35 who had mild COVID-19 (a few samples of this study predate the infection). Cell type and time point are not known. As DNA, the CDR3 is TGTGCCACCTTAAGACAGGGGGCATCTGGGGCCAACGTCCTGACTTTC. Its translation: CATLRQGASGANVLTF.